The T cell receptor beta chain described here comes from a study of siplizumab effects on memory and regulatory T cells. Study results and caveats: Naive T cells looked more diverse than memory cells, and they looked like major contributors to the alloresponse.

Note on this clone: Its antigen remains unidentified.

Measured with immunoSEQ multiplex PCR; TCRdb has only the in-frame clones, and not every one. The sample yields roughly 25,000 clones, roughly 88% seen once. This CDR3 is 14 amino acids long. V shed 5 bases and J 3 bases; nucleotides not matched to a gene: 8. Germline V gene lookup returns CDR1 GTSNPN and CDR2 SVGIG (reference sequence). V and J are TRBV30 and TRBJ2-5, with 8 bases lining up with TRBD2. This receptor was taken from a human donor in good health. The sequenced material came from memory CD4+ T cells sorted from blood. The CDR3: CAWRVAGTKETQYF. CDR3 nucleotide sequence: TGTGCCTGGCGGGTAGCGGGAACGAAAGAGACCCAGTACTTC.